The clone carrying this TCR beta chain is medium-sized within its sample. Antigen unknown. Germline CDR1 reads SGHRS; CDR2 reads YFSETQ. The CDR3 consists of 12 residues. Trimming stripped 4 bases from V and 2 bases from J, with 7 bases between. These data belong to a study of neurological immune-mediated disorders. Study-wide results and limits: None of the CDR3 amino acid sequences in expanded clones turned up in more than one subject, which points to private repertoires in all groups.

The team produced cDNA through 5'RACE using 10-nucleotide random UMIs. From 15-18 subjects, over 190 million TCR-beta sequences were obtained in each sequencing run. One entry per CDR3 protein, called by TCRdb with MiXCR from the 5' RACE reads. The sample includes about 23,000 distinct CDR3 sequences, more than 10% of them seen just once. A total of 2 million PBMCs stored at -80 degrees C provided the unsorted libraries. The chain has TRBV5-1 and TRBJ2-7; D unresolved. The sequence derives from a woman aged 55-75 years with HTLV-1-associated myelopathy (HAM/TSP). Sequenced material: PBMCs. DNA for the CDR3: TGCGCCAGCAGCGACAATCCCTACGAGCAGTACTTC. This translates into CASSDNPYEQYF.